This TCR beta chain was identified during a study of CD8+CD57+ T cells in acquired aplastic anemia. Points from the study as a whole: A set of twenty-nine CD8+ CDR3 sequences was shared between patients and controls, and these sequences appeared highly expressed in patients. Lower diversity was found in CD8+CD57+ cells than in total CD4+ and CD8+ pools in patients. Significant differences in CD8+ Simpson's diversity were not observed between patients and controls.

From germline, CDR1 is DFQATT and CDR2 SNEGSKA (reference sequence). The length of the CDR3 is 13 residues. The J segment lost 3 bases and the V segment lost 6 bases, leaving 5 bases of the junction unmatched. Using genomic DNA as the template, TCR beta VDJ and CDR3 profiling was carried out. TCRdb independently ran MiXCR on the reads; one entry per CDR3 protein. The sample consists of almost 20,000 distinct CDR3 sequences, 40% of them appearing once. Concerning this clonotype itself: The target antigen is unknown.

It was patients with CD8+CD57+ cell expansion by flow cytometry who were chosen for sequencing. CD8+CD57+ cells enriched with beads gave a mean 1.6 ug DNA. Sequenced input: CD8+CD57+ T cells sorted from PBMCs. Documented subset: bead-enriched CD8+CD57+ effector memory T cells from SAA patients. The chain employs TRBV20-1 and TRBJ2-3; TRBD2 matches at 8 bases. The TCR originated in a human donor with aplastic anemia. CDR3 loop: CSARGGGTDTQYF. The CDR3 bases are TGCAGTGCCCGGGGGGGGGGAACAGATACGCAGTATTTT.